This is a list of T cell receptor beta chains from one sample in a study of T cell changes during pregnancy in multiple sclerosis. The table came from immunoSEQ multiplex PCR; TCRdb's copy has only in-frame clones and leaves some out. This sample has 60,000 to 65,000 clones, with around 92% found just once. The sample here was peripheral blood, taken in the first trimester of pregnancy. These receptors were taken from a female donor with multiple sclerosis, enrolled in a pregnancy study. Both conserved end residues are part of each CDR3. D genes are given only for firm matches. The listing skips clone size in some rows; elsewhere it reads once, few, many or a size class.

V gene	clone size	J gene	D gene	CDR3 protein	CDR3 DNA
TRBV19	NA	TRBJ2-7	TRBD2	CASSIVPSGMYEQYF	TGTGCCAGTAGTATAGTACCTAGCGGGATGTACGAGCAGTACTTC
TRBV10-3	NA	TRBJ2-4	TRBD2	CAISPGLAGGDIQYF	TGTGCCATCAGCCCGGGACTAGCGGGAGGGGACATTCAGTACTTC
TRBV9	NA	TRBJ2-7	TRBD2	CASSTSGSSYEQYF	TGTGCCAGCAGCACAAGCGGGAGCTCCTACGAGCAGTACTTC
TRBV23-1	NA	TRBJ2-1	TRBD2	CASSQGVLAGTLNSYNEQFF	TGCGCCAGCAGTCAAGGAGTCCTAGCGGGAACCCTGAACTCCTACAATGAGCAGTTCTTC
TRBV2	NA	TRBJ2-1	TRBD2	CASSVSLAGEQFF	TGTGCCAGCAGTGTGTCACTAGCGGGAGAGCAGTTCTTC
TRBV19	NA	TRBJ1-2	TRBD1	CASSILPAGTGPNYGYTF	TGTGCCAGTAGTATTTTGCCGGCCGGGACAGGGCCTAACTATGGCTACACCTTC
TRBV6-1	NA	TRBJ1-5	NA	CASSEAGLGNQPQHF	TGTGCCAGCAGCGAAGCGGGACTCGGGAATCAGCCCCAGCATTTT
TRBV7-3	NA	TRBJ2-3	TRBD2	CASSLTGGSLTDTQYF	TGTGCCAGCAGCTTAACAGGCGGGAGTCTCACAGATACGCAGTATTTT
TRBV11-3	NA	TRBJ2-5	NA	CASSPDSFQETQYF	TGTGCCAGCAGCCCGGACAGTTTCCAAGAGACCCAGTACTTC
TRBV7-9	NA	TRBJ2-3	NA	CASSLAAGQLQYTQYF	TGTGCCAGCAGCTTAGCCGCTGGGCAGCTTCAGTATACGCAGTATTTT
TRBV19	few	TRBJ1-5	TRBD1	CASSPRDRGNSNQPQHF	TGTGCCAGTAGTCCTCGGGACAGGGGCAATAGCAATCAGCCCCAGCATTTT
TRBV5-1	NA	TRBJ1-2	NA	CASSLVGPEFFTF	TGCGCCAGCAGCTTGGTGGGGCCGGAGTTCTTCACCTTC
TRBV13	NA	TRBJ2-1	TRBD1	CASSQTGAEQFF	TGTGCCAGCAGCCAAACAGGGGCCGAGCAGTTCTTC
TRBV7-9	NA	TRBJ2-7	TRBD1	CASSLGTGRHEQYF	TGTGCCAGCAGCTTAGGGACAGGGAGACACGAGCAGTACTTC
TRBV18	NA	TRBJ2-7	NA	CASSPEAGTHYEQYF	TGTGCCAGCTCACCAGAGGCCGGGACACACTACGAGCAGTACTTC
TRBV5-1	NA	TRBJ1-4	TRBD1	CASSWGQDATNEKLFF	TGCGCCAGCAGCTGGGGACAGGATGCAACTAATGAAAAACTGTTTTTT
TRBV7-2	NA	TRBJ2-7	TRBD2	CASSLEWKREGKINLEQYF	TGTGCCAGCAGCTTAGAATGGAAGCGGGAGGGAAAAATTAATCTCGAGCAGTACTTC
TRBV6-1	NA	TRBJ2-7	NA	CASSEIGIAGSYEQYF	TGTGCCAGCAGTGAAATAGGGATTGCGGGCTCCTACGAGCAGTACTTC
TRBV18	NA	TRBJ2-1	NA	CASSPPGEAYNEQFF	TGTGCCAGCTCACCACCGGGGGAGGCCTACAATGAGCAGTTCTTC
TRBV29-1	NA	TRBJ2-7	TRBD2	CSVGTRHTYEQYF	TGCAGCGTCGGGACTAGACACACCTACGAGCAGTACTTC
TRBV9	NA	TRBJ2-7	TRBD2	CASSGDTGLAALEQYF	TGTGCCAGCAGCGGCGACACGGGACTAGCGGCTTTAGAGCAGTACTTC